This is a list of T cell receptor beta chains from one sample in a study of cytomegalovirus exposure and HLA in healthy donors. Generated by immunoSEQ multiplex PCR, the TCRdb table keeps only in-frame clones and is missing some. The sample holds roughly 190,000 clones, around four fifths seen once. Sequencing used PBMCs. Source of these receptors: a woman younger than 30 in good health and CMV-seronegative. CDR3s include the opening cysteine and the closing phenylalanine or tryptophan. Fields, in order: clone size, V gene, CDR3 protein. The listing skips clone size in some rows; elsewhere it reads once, few, many or a size class.

abundance: once
v_gene: TRBV7-9
CDR3aa: CASSPRTGETGELFF

abundance: -
v_gene: TRBV14
CDR3aa: CASSQAVPTEAFF

abundance: -
v_gene: TRBV2
CDR3aa: CASSSDTHSNQPQHF

abundance: -
v_gene: TRBV12-5
CDR3aa: CASGSGLATDTQYF

abundance: -
v_gene: TRBV2
CDR3aa: CASSDQGFGNQPQHF

abundance: once
v_gene: TRBV5-1
CDR3aa: CASSLAASGVEQYF

abundance: -
v_gene: TRBV2
CDR3aa: CASLGSGWLAGEVSSTGELFF

abundance: once
v_gene: TRBV7-2
CDR3aa: CASSLIGLSSDTQYF

abundance: -
v_gene: TRBV6-1
CDR3aa: CASRGGQTATLEAFF

abundance: -
v_gene: TRBV7-6
CDR3aa: CASGTGGYTGELFF

abundance: -
v_gene: TRBV2
CDR3aa: CASSDTGANYGYTF

abundance: -
v_gene: TRBV10-3
CDR3aa: CATSSGGAGLGNSPLHF

abundance: -
v_gene: TRBV11-2
CDR3aa: CASSASARGAYNEQFF

abundance: -
v_gene: TRBV7-8
CDR3aa: CASSLRGGQGRPFLLSYGYTF

abundance: -
v_gene: TRBV25-1
CDR3aa: CASSELGGNTQYF

abundance: -
v_gene: TRBV7-8
CDR3aa: CASSSRGTVNYEQYF

abundance: -
v_gene: TRBV10-3
CDR3aa: CAITREVGTEAFF

abundance: -
v_gene: TRBV28
CDR3aa: CASSYGQGRITF

abundance: -
v_gene: TRBV6-5
CDR3aa: CASRFNRELKQPQHF

abundance: -
v_gene: TRBV30
CDR3aa: CAWTSGRALFGETQYF

abundance: -
v_gene: TRBV13
CDR3aa: CASSSHHRDRGAEAFF

abundance: -
v_gene: TRBV28
CDR3aa: CASSLNGQGVLGGQPQHF

abundance: once
v_gene: TRBV11-3
CDR3aa: CASSLVGDSQYEQYF

abundance: -
v_gene: TRBV6-5
CDR3aa: CASRVQGDVWDIQYF

abundance: -
v_gene: TRBV12-5
CDR3aa: CASGRKGLAGRSIDTQYF

abundance: -
v_gene: TRBV7-6
CDR3aa: CASSPGLAGAYEQYF

abundance: -
v_gene: TRBV7-3
CDR3aa: CASSLRLAGGEEQFF

abundance: -
v_gene: TRBV19
CDR3aa: CASSIGGSPSSTDTQYF

abundance: -
v_gene: TRBV6-1
CDR3aa: CASSDHKDRVGKETQYF

abundance: -
v_gene: TRBV7-9
CDR3aa: CASSSQGGLVNTEAFF

abundance: -
v_gene: TRBV30
CDR3aa: CAWSVGGFGANVLTF

abundance: -
v_gene: TRBV5-4
CDR3aa: CASSTEPNEQFF

abundance: -
v_gene: TRBV28
CDR3aa: CASSFFRKGDRYEQYF

abundance: -
v_gene: TRBV7-2
CDR3aa: CASSSDRGRTEAFF

abundance: -
v_gene: TRBV11-2
CDR3aa: CASSANRESDTQYF

abundance: -
v_gene: TRBV2
CDR3aa: CAMRPGDRNTEAFF

abundance: -
v_gene: TRBV5-1
CDR3aa: CASSLTSGSYEQYF

abundance: -
v_gene: TRBV2
CDR3aa: CASSLDSNYGYTF

abundance: -
v_gene: TRBV15
CDR3aa: CAAGLAGETQYF

abundance: -
v_gene: TRBV6-5
CDR3aa: CASGRDQETQYF

abundance: -
v_gene: TRBV10-3
CDR3aa: CAISEEGDKFFGNTIYF

abundance: -
v_gene: TRBV5-1
CDR3aa: CASSSTPSPYNEQFF

abundance: -
v_gene: TRBV7-9
CDR3aa: CASSSKSPGANVLTF